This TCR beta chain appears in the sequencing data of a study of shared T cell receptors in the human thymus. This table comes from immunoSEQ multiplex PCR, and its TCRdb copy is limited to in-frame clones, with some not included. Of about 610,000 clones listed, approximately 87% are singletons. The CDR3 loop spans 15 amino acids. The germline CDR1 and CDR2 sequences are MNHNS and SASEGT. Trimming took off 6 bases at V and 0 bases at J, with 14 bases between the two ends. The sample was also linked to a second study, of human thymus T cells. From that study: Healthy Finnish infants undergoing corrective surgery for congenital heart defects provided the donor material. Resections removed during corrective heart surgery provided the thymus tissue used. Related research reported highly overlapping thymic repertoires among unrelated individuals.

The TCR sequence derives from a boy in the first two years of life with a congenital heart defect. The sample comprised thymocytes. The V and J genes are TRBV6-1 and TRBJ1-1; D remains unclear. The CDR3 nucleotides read TGTGCCAGCAGCACACCAACCGTCCTGAACACTGAAGCTTTCTTT. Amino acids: CASSTPTVLNTEAFF.